A selection of T cell receptor beta chains follows, all from one sample in a study of shared clonotypes between healthy human individuals. Data came from immunoSEQ multiplex PCR; TCRdb stores just in-frame clones and leaves some out. The table shows roughly 510,000 clones, with 60% to 80% occurring only once. The sequenced sample consisted of PBMCs. Source of these receptors: a woman between 35 and 50 years old in good health. Some clones in this sample may be carry-over from other donors' samples. CDR3s include the opening cysteine and the closing phenylalanine or tryptophan. D genes are given only for firm matches. Clone size, where shown, is once, few, many, or a class for clones that have expanded.

clone size	V gene	J gene	D gene	CDR3 protein	CDR3 DNA
-	TRBV28	TRBJ2-7	-	CASSSGRTTWEHPYEQYF	TGTGCCAGCAGCTCGGGCAGGACTACCTGGGAGCATCCCTACGAGCAGTACTTC
-	TRBV10-3	TRBJ2-1	-	CAISEGENEQFF	TGTGCCATCAGTGAGGGTGAAAATGAGCAGTTCTTC
many	TRBV30	TRBJ1-4	-	CAWGNEKLFF	TGTGCCTGGGGAAATGAAAAACTGTTTTTT
-	TRBV10-2	TRBJ1-2	TRBD1	CASSVDRGLYGYTF	TGCGCCAGCAGTGTCGACAGGGGGCTCTATGGCTACACCTTC
-	TRBV18	TRBJ2-3	-	CASSPLATDTQYF	TGTGCCAGCTCACCACTAGCGACAGATACGCAGTATTTT
-	TRBV5-6	TRBJ2-3	-	CASSLEPSEGDTQYF	TGTGCCAGCAGCTTGGAGCCTAGCGAGGGAGATACGCAGTATTTT
-	TRBV7-6	TRBJ2-7	TRBD1	CASSSRDRVYEQYF	TGTGCCAGCAGCTCCCGGGACAGGGTTTACGAGCAGTACTTC
-	TRBV19	TRBJ2-1	TRBD1	CASSIPGTGYYNEQFF	TGTGCCAGTAGTATCCCAGGGACAGGGTATTACAATGAGCAGTTCTTC
-	TRBV30	TRBJ2-3	-	CAWSAGAGDTQYF	TGTGCCTGGAGTGCGGGGGCGGGAGATACGCAGTATTTT
-	TRBV7-2	TRBJ1-2	-	CASSFTPPGSNYGYTF	TGTGCCAGCAGCTTCACCCCACCGGGTTCTAACTATGGCTACACCTTC